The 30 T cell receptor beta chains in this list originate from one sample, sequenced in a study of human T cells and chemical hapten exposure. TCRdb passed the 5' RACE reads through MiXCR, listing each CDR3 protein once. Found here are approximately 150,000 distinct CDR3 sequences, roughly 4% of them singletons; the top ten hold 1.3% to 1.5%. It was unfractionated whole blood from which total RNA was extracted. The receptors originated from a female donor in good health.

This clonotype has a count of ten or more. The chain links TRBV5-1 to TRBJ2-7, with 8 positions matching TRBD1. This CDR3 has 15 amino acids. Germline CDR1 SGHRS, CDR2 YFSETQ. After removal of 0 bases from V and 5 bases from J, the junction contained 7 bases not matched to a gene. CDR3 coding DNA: TGCGCCAGCAGCTTGGTCCAGGGGGCCAACCACGAGCAGTACTTC. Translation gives CASSLVQGANHEQYF.

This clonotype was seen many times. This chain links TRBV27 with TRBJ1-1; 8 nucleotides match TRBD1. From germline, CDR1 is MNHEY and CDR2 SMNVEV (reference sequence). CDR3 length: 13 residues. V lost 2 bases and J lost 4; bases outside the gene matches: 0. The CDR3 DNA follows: TGTGCCAGCAGTTTAGGGACAGGCACTGAAGCTTTCTTT. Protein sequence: CASSLGTGTEAFF.

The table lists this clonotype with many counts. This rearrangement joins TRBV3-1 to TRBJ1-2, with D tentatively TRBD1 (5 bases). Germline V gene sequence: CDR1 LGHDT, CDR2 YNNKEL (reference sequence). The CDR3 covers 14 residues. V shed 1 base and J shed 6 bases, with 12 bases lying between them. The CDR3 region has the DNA TGTGCCAGCAGCCAAGGGGCGGGGCTGGATGGCTACACCTTC. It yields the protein CASSQGAGLDGYTF.

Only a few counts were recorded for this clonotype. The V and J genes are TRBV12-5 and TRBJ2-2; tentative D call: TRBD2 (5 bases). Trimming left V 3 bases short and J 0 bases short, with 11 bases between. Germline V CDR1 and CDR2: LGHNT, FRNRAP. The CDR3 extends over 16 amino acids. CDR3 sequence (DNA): TGTGCTAGTGGTTTAGGTTGGGGAGCGAACACCGGGGAGCTGTTTTTT. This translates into CASGLGWGANTGELFF.

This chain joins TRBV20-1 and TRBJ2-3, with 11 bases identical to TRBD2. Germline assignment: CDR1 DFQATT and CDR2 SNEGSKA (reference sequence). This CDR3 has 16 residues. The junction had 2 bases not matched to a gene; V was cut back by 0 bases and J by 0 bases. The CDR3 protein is CSARDRLAGSTDTQYF. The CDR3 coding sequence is TGCAGTGCTAGAGATAGACTAGCGGGAAGCACAGATACGCAGTATTTT.

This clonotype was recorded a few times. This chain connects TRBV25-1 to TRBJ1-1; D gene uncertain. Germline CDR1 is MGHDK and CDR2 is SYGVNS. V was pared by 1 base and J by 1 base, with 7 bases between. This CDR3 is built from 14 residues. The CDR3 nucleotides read TGTGCCAGCAGTGAATTCGGCCGGAACACTGAAGCTTTCTTT. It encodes CASSEFGRNTEAFF.

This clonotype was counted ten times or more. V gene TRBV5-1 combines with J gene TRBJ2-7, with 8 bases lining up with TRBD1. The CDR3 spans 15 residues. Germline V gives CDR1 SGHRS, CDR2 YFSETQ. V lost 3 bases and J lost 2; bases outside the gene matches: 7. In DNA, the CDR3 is TGCGCCAGCAGCTCAGGACGGACAGGGACCTACGAGCAGTACTTC. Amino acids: CASSSGRTGTYEQYF.

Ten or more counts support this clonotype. For the CDR3, the DNA is TGTGCCAGCAGTGACGGGGCAGGGGGGCTATTGCGGGGGGCTATGAATGAGCAGTTCTTC. Its translation is CASSDGAGGLLRGAMNEQFF. The chain is built from TRBV25-1 and TRBJ2-1; TRBD2 might be the D (8 bases). The CDR3 loop spans 20 amino acids. V was clipped by 3 bases and J by 7 bases, with 31 bases between them. Germline assignment: CDR1 MGHDK and CDR2 SYGVNS.

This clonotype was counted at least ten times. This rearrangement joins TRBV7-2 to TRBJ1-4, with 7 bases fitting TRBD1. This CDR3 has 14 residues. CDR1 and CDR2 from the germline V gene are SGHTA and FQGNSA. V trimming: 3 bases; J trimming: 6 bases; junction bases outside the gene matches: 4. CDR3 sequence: CASSFRGLDEKLFF. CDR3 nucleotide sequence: TGTGCCAGCAGCTTTAGGGGGCTGGATGAAAAACTGTTTTTT.

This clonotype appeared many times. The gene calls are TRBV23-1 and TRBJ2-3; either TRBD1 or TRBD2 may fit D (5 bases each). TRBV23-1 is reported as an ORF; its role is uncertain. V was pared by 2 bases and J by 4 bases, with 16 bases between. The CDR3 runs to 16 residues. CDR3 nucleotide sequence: TGCGCCAGCAGTCAACATAGGCAAGGGACGGCAGATACGCAGTATTTT. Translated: CASSQHRQGTADTQYF.

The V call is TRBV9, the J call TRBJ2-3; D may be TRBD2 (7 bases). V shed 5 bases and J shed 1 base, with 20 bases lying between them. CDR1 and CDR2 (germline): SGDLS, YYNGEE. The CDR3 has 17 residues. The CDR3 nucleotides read TGTGCCAGCAGTTCCGGAGCCGGGGGGCTAGGCACAGATACGCAGTATTTT. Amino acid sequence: CASSSGAGGLGTDTQYF.

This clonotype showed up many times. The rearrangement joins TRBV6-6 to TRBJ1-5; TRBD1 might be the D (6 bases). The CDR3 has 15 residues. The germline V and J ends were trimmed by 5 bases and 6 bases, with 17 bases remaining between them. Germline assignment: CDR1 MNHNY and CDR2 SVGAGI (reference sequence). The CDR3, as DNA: TGTGCCAGCAGTGCACGGACAGACGGTGGTCAGCCCCAGCATTTT. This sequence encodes CASSARTDGGQPQHF.

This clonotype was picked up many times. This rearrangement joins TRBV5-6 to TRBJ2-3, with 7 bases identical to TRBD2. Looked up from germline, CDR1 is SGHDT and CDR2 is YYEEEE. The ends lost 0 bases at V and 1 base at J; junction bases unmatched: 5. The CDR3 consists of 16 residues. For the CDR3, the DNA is TGTGCCAGCAGCTTGGTGCAGGGAGGGGGCACAGATACGCAGTATTTT. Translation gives CASSLVQGGGTDTQYF. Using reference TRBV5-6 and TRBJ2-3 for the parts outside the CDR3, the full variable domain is DAGVTQSPTHLIKTRGQQVTLRCSPKSGHDTVSWYQQALGQGPQFIFQYYEEEERQRGNFPDRFSGHQFPNYSSELNVNALLLGDSALYLCASSLVQGGGTDTQYFGPGTRLTVL.

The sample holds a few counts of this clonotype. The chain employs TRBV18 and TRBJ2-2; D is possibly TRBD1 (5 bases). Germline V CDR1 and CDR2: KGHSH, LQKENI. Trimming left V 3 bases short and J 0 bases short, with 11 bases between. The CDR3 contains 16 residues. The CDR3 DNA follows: TGTGCCAGCTCACCTGCCCAGGGTCCGAACACCGGGGAGCTGTTTTTT. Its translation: CASSPAQGPNTGELFF.

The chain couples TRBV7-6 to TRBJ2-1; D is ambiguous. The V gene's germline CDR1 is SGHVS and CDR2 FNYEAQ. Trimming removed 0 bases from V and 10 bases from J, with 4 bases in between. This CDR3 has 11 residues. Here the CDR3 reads CASSLAGEQFF. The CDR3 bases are TGTGCCAGCAGCTTAGCGGGGGAGCAGTTCTTC.

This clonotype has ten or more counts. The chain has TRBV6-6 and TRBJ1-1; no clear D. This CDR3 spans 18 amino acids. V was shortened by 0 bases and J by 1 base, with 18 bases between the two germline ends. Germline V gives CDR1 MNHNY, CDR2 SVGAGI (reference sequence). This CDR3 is CASSYSLAYIAGNTEAFF. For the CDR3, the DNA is TGTGCCAGCAGTTACTCTCTCGCTTATATAGCAGGGAACACTGAAGCTTTCTTT.

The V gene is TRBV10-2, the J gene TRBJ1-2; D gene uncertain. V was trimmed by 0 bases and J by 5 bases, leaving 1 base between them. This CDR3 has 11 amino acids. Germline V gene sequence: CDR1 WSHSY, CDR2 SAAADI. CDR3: CASSESYGYTF. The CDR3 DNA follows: TGCGCCAGCAGTGAGTCTTATGGCTACACCTTC.

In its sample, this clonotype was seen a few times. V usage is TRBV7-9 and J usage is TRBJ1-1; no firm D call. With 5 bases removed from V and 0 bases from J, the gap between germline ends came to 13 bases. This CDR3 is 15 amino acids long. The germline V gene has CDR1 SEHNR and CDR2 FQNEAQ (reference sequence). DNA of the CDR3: TGTGCCAGCAGCGCGAACAGACTAATGAACACTGAAGCTTTCTTT. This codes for CASSANRLMNTEAFF.

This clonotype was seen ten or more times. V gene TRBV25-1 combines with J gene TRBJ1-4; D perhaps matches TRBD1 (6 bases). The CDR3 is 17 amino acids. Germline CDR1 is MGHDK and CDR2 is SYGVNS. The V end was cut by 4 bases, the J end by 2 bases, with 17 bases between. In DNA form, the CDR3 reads TGTGCCAGCAGTGCAACACTAAACAGGGCCACTAATGAAAAACTGTTTTTT. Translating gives CASSATLNRATNEKLFF.

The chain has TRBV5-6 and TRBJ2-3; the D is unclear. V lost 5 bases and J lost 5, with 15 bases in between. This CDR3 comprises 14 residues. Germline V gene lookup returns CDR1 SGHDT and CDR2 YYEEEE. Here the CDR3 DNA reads TGTGCCAGCAGACCCGAACCCGCTGGAGATACGCAGTATTTT. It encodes CASRPEPAGDTQYF.

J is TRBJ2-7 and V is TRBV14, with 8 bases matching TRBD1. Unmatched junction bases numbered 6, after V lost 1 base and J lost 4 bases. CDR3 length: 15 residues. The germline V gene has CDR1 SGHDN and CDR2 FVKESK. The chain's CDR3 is CASSQGQGSLYEQYF. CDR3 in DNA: TGTGCCAGCAGCCAAGGACAGGGGAGCCTATACGAGCAGTACTTC.

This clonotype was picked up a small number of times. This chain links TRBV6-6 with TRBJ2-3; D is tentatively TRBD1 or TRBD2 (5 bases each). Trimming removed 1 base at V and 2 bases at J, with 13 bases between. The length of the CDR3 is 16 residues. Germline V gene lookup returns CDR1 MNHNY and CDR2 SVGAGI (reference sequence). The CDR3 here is CASSYLGQDYTDTQYF. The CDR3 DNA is TGTGCCAGCAGTTACTTAGGACAAGACTACACAGATACGCAGTATTTT.

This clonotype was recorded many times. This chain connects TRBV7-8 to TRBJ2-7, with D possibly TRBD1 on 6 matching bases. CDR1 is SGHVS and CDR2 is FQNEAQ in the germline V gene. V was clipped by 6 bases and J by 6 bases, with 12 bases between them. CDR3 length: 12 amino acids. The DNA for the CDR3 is TGTGCCAGCAGTCAAAGGGGGTCCGAGCAGTACTTC. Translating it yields CASSQRGSEQYF. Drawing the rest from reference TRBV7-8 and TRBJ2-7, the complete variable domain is GAGVSQSPRYKVAKRGQDVALRCDPISGHVSLFWYQQALGQGPEFLTYFQNEAQLDKSGLPSDRFFAERPEGSVSTLKIQRTQQEDSAVYLCASSQRGSEQYFGPGTRLTVT.

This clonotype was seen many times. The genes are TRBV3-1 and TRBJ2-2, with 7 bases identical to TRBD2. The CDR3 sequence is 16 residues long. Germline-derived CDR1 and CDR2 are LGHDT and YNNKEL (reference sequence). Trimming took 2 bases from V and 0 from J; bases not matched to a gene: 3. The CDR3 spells CASSQRSGANTGELFF. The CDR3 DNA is TGTGCCAGCAGCCAACGGAGCGGGGCGAACACCGGGGAGCTGTTTTTT.

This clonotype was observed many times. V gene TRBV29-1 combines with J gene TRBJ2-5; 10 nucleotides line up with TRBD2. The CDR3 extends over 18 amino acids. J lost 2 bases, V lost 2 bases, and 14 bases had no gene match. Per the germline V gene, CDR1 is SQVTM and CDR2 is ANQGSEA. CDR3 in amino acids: CSVENPLIAGGQQETQYF. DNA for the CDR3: TGCAGCGTTGAAAACCCCTTAATAGCGGGGGGACAACAAGAGACCCAGTACTTC.

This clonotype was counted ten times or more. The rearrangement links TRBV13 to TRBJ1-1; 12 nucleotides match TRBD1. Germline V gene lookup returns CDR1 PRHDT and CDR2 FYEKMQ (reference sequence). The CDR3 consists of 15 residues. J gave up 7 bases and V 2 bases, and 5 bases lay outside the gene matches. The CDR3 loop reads CASSLMGQGANEAFF. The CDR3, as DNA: TGTGCCAGCAGCTTAATGGGACAGGGGGCGAATGAAGCTTTCTTT.

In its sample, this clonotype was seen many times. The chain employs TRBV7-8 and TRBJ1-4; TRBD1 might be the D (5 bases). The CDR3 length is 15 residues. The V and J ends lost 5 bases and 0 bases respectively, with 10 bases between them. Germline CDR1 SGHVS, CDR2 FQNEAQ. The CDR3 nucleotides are TGTGCCAGCAGCCCGCGACAGTCAACTAATGAAAAACTGTTTTTT. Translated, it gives CASSPRQSTNEKLFF.

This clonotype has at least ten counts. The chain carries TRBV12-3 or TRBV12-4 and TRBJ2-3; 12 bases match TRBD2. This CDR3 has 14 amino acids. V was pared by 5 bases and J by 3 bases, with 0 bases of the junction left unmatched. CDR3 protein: CASSTSGGTDTQYF. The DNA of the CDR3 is TGTGCCAGCAGTACTAGCGGGGGGACAGATACGCAGTATTTT.

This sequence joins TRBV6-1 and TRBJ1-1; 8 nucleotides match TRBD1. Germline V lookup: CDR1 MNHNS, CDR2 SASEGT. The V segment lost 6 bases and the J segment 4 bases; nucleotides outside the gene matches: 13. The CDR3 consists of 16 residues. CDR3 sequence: CASSQGAESSVTEAFF. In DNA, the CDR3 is TGTGCCAGCAGCCAGGGGGCTGAATCATCGGTCACTGAAGCTTTCTTT.

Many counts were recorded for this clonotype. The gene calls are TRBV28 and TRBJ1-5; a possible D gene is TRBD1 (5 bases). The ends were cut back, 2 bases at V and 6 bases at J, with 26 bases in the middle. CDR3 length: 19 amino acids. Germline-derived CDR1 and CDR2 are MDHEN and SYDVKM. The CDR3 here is CASSLGLVGQIGLSQPQHF. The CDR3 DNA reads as TGTGCCAGCAGTTTAGGGCTAGTGGGGCAGATTGGGCTAAGTCAGCCCCAGCATTTT.